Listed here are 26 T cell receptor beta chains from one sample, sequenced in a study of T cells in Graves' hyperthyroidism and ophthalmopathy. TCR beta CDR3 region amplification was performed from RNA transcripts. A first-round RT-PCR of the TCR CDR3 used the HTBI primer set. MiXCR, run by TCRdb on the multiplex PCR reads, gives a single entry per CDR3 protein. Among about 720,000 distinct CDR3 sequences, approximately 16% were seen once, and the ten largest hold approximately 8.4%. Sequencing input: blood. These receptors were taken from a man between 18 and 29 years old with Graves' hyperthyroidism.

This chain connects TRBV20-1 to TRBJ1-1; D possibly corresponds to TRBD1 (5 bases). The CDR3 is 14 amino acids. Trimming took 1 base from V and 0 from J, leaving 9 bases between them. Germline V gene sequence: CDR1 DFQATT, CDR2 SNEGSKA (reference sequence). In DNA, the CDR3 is TGCAGTGCTAGAGGGACAAGGATGAACACTGAAGCTTTCTTT. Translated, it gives CSARGTRMNTEAFF.

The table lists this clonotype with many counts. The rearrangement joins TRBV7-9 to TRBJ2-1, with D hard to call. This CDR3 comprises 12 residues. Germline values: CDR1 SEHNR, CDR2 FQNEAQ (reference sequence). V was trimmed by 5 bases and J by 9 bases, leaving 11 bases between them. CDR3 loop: CASSPGQAEQFF. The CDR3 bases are TGTGCCAGCAGCCCCGGCCAGGCTGAGCAGTTCTTC.

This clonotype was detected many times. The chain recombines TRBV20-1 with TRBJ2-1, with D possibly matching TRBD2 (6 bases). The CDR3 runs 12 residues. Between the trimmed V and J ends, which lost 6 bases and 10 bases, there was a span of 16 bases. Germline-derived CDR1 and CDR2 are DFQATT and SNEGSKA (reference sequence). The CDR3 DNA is TGCAGTGCCCTATTGGAGGGAGGCGAGCAGTTCTTC. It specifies CSALLEGGEQFF.

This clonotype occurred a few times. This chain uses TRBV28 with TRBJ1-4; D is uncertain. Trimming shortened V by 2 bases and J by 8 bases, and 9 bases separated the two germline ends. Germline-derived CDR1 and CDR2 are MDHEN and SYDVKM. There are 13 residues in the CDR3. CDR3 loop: CASSLKPPEKLFF. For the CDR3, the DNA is TGTGCCAGCAGTTTAAAGCCCCCGGAAAAACTGTTTTTT. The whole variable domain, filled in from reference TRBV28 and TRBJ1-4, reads DVKVTQSSRYLVKRTGEKVFLECVQDMDHENMFWYRQDPGLGLRLIYFSYDVKMKEKGDIPEGYSVSREKKERFSLILESASTNQTSMYLCASSLKPPEKLFFGSGTQLSVL.

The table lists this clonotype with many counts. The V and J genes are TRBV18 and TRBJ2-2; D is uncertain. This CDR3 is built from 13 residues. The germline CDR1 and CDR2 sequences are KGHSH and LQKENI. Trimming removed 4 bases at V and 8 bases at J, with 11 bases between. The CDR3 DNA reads TGTGCCAGCTCACGACAACAAGAGGGGGAGCTGTTTTTT. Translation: CASSRQQEGELFF. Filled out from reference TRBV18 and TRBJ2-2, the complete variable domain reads NAGVMQNPRHLVRRRGQEARLRCSPMKGHSHVYWYRQLPEEGLKFMVYLQKENIIDESGMPKERFSAEFPKEGPSILRIQQVVRGDSAAYFCASSRQQEGELFFGEGSRLTVL.

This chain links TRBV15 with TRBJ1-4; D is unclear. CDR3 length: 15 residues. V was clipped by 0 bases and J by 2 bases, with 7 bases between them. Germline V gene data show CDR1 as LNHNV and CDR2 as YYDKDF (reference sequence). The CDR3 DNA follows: TGTGCCACCAGCAGAGATGGGGAGACTAATGAAAAACTGTTTTTT. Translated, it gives CATSRDGETNEKLFF.

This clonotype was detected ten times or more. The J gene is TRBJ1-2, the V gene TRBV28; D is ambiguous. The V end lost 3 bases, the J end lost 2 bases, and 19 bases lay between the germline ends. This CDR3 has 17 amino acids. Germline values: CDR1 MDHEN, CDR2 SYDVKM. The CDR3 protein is CASSFFKVLFPNYGYTF. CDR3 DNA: TGTGCCAGCAGTTTTTTTAAGGTTTTATTCCCAAACTATGGCTACACCTTC.

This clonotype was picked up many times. CDR3 region: CASSLTSGRADEQFF. The CDR3, as DNA: TGTGCCAGCAGCTTGACTAGCGGGAGGGCGGATGAGCAGTTCTTC. This chain connects TRBV7-3 to TRBJ2-1; 14 nucleotides align to TRBD2. The V gene's germline CDR1 is SGHTA and CDR2 FQGTGA. The CDR3 length is 15 residues. After removal of 3 bases from V and 8 bases from J, the junction contained 3 bases not matched to a gene. The full variable domain, in which reference TRBV7-3 and TRBJ2-1 provide the parts outside the CDR3, is GAGVSQTPSNKVTEKGKYVELRCDPISGHTALYWYRQSLGQGPEFLIYFQGTGAADDSGLPNDRFFAVRPEGSVSTLKIQRTERGDSAVYLCASSLTSGRADEQFFGPGTRLTVL.

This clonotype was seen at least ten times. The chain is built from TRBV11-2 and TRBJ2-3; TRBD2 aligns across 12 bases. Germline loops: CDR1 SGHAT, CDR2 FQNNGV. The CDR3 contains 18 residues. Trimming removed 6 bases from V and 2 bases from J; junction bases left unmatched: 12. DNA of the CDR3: TGTGCCAGCAGTCTTTGGGGGCTAGCGGGAGGGCCCACAGATACGCAGTATTTT. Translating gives CASSLWGLAGGPTDTQYF.

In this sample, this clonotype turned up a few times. This chain's CDR3 is CSVGDVRAKNIQYF. The CDR3 nucleotides are TGCAGCGTTGGGGACGTAAGAGCCAAAAACATTCAGTACTTC. This chain joins TRBV29-1 and TRBJ2-4; D may correspond to TRBD1 or TRBD2 (5 bases each). V lost 4 bases, J lost 0 bases, and 10 bases lay in between. Germline-derived CDR1 and CDR2 are SQVTM and ANQGSEA. The CDR3 length is 14 residues.

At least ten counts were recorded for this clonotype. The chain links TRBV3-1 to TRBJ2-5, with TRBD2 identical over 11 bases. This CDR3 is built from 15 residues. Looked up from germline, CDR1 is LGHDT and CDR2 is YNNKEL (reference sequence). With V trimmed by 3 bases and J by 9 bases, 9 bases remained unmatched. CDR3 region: CASSQGTSGPRAQYF. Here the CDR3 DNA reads TGTGCCAGCAGCCAGGGGACTAGCGGACCCAGGGCCCAGTACTTC.

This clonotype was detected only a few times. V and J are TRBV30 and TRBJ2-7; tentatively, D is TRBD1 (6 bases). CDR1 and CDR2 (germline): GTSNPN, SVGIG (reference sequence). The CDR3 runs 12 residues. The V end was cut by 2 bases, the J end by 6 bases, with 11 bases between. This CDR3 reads CAWSQTGFEQYF. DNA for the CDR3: TGTGCCTGGAGTCAAACAGGGTTCGAGCAGTACTTC.

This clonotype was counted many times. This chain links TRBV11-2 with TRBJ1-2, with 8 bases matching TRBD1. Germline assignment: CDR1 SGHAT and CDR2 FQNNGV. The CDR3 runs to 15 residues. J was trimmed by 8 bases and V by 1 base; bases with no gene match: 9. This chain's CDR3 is CASSLAGGQGSGYTF. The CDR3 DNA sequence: TGTGCCAGCAGCTTAGCTGGCGGACAGGGATCCGGCTACACCTTC. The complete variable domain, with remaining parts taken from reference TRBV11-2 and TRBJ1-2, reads EAGVAQSPRYKIIEKRQSVAFWCNPISGHATLYWYQQILGQGPKLLIQFQNNGVVDDSQLPKDRFSAERLKGVDSTLKIQPAKLEDSAVYLCASSLAGGQGSGYTFGSGTRLTVV.

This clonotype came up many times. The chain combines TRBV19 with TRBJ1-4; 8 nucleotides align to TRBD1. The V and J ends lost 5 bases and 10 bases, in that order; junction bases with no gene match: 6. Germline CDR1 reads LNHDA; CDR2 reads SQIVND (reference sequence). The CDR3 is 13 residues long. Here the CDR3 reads CASSRRTGRKLFF. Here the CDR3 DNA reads TGTGCCAGTAGTCGAAGGACAGGGCGAAAACTGTTTTTT.

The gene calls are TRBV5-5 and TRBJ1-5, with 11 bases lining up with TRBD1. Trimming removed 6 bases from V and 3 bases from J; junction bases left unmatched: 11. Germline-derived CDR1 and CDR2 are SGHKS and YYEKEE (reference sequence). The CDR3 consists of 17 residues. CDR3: CASTGTGTGGHNQPQHF. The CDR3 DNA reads TGTGCCAGCACAGGGACCGGGACAGGGGGACACAATCAGCCCCAGCATTTT.

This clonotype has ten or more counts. CDR3 nucleotides: TGTGCCAGCAGCCCCGACGGCTTAGTAGGCGATGAGCAGTTCTTC. It specifies CASSPDGLVGDEQFF. This rearrangement joins TRBV7-9 to TRBJ2-1; unclear D gene. The V gene lost 5 bases and the J gene lost 8 bases, with 19 bases spanning the gap. The V gene's germline CDR1 is SEHNR and CDR2 FQNEAQ (reference sequence). The CDR3 length is 15 residues.

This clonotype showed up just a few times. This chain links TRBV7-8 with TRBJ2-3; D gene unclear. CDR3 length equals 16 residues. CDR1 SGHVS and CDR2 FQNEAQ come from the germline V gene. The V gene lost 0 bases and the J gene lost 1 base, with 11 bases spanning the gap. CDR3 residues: CASSLAMAERTDTQYF. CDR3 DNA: TGTGCCAGCAGCTTAGCGATGGCGGAGCGCACAGATACGCAGTATTTT. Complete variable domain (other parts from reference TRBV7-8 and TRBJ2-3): GAGVSQSPRYKVAKRGQDVALRCDPISGHVSLFWYQQALGQGPEFLTYFQNEAQLDKSGLPSDRFFAERPEGSVSTLKIQRTQQEDSAVYLCASSLAMAERTDTQYFGPGTRLTVL.

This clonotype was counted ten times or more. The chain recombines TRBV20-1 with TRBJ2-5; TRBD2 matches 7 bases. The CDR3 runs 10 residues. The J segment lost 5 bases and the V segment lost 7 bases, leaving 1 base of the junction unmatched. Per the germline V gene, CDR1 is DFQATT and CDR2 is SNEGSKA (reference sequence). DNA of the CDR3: TGCAGTGACGGGGGGGAGACCCAGTACTTC. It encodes CSDGGETQYF.

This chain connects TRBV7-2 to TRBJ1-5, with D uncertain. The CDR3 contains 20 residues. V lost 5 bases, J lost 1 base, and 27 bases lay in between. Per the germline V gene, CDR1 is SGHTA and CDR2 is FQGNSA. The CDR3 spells CASSPSRPTWGSGSNQPQHF. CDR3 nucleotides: TGTGCCAGCAGCCCGAGTCGTCCGACATGGGGTTCGGGGAGCAATCAGCCCCAGCATTTT.

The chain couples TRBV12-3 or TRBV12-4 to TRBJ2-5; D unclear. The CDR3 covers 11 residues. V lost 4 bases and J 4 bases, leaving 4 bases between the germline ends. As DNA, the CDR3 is TGTGCCAGCAGTTATACAGAGACCCAGTACTTC. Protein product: CASSYTETQYF.

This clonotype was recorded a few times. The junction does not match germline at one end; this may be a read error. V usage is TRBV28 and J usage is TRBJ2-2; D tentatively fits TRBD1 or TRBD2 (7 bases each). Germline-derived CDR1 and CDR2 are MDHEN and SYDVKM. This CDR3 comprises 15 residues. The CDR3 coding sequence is TGTGCCAGCAGTGCGCCGACAGGGAGCAGGGGGGGGCTGTTTTTT. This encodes CASSAPTGSRGGLFF.

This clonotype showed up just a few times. The CDR3 nucleotides read TGTGCCAGCAGCTCAACAGGGGATCCGAGACTAGCGGGGGGCTCCTACAATGAGCAGTTCTTC. Its translation is CASSSTGDPRLAGGSYNEQFF. The chain has TRBV7-9 and TRBJ2-1; 13 nucleotides match TRBD2. V lost 4 bases, J lost 0 bases, and 15 bases stayed unmatched. Germline V gene sequence: CDR1 SEHNR, CDR2 FQNEAQ (reference sequence). This CDR3 comprises 21 residues.

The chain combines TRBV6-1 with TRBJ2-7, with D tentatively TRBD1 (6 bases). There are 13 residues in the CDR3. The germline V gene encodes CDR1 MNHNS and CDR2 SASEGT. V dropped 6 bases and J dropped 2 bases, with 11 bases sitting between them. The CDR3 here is CASRIRGTYEQYF. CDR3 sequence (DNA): TGTGCCAGCAGGATCAGGGGAACCTACGAGCAGTACTTC.

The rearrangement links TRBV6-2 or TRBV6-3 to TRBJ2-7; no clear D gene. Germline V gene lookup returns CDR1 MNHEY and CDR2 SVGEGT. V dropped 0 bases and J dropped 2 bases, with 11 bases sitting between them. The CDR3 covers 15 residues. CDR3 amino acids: CASSYSSVAPYEQYF. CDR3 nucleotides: TGTGCCAGCAGTTACTCGAGTGTGGCTCCCTACGAGCAGTACTTC.

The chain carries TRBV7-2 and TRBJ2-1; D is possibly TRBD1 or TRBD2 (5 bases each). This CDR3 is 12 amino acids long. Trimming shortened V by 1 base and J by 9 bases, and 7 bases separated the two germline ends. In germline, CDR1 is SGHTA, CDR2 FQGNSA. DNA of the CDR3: TGTGCCAGCAGCTTAGACGGGACTGAGCAGTTCTTC. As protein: CASSLDGTEQFF.

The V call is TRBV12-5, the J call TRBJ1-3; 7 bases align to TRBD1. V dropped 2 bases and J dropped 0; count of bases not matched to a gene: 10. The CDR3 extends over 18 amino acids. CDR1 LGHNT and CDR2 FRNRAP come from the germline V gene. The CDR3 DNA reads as TGTGCTAGTGGTTTGACCCTAACCGGGACAGTCTCTGGAAACACCATATATTTT. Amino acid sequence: CASGLTLTGTVSGNTIYF.